This T cell receptor beta chain comes out of a study of blood T cell repertoires in COVID-19. Across the whole study: From T cells, B-cell-depleted T cells, or PBMCs came the material, which was cDNA or gDNA.

In the original processing: Reference gene primer amplification gave estimated nucleated cell counts. Data came from immunoSEQ multiplex PCR; TCRdb stores just in-frame clones and leaves some out. V, J and clone size were drawn from that table, and D and trimming were deduced from the DNA. This sample has approximately 76,000 clones, with about 80% found just once. The V and J ends lost 4 bases and 5 bases respectively, with 15 bases between them. The CDR3 is made up of 14 amino acids. Germline V gene lookup returns CDR1 SGHDT and CDR2 YYEEEE. This TCR was sampled from a woman aged 55-69 years with acute or convalescent COVID-19. Sequencing was carried out using peripheral blood. This chain uses TRBV5-6 with TRBJ1-1, with no clear D. This CDR3 is CASSPTKLGTEAFF. The DNA for the CDR3 is TGTGCCAGCAGCCCGACCAAGCTAGGTACTGAAGCTTTCTTT.